Included here is one T cell receptor (beta chain) sequence, with context. Its antigen is not known. The sample is drawn from a study of cytomegalovirus exposure and HLA in healthy donors. The PCR had 60 Vbeta and 13 Jbeta primers. This table comes from immunoSEQ multiplex PCR, and its TCRdb copy is limited to in-frame clones, with some not included. Of around 150,000 clones listed, more than 70% are singletons. Study-wide results and caveats: The study reported that TCR beta sequences accurately predicted HLA-A and HLA-B alleles in most subjects. Upon later analysis, TCR association rates were observed to vary by HLA locus, being highest for DRB1 and lowest for HLA-C. According to an earlier analysis, most TCR beta V segments yielded productive rearrangements about 90% or about 30% of the time.

The receptor was isolated from a woman in her 40s in good health and CMV-seronegative. The sample comprised PBMCs.

CDR3 nucleotide sequence: TGTGCCAGCAGCTTGGCTAGGGGGGGAGTCCCTTCCTACAATGAGCAGTTCTTC. This sequence encodes CASSLARGGVPSYNEQFF. The J gene is TRBJ2-1, the V gene TRBV5-8, with TRBD2 as a possible D gene (7 bases). Germline V gene sequence: CDR1 SGHTS, CDR2 YDEGEE. The CDR3 runs to 18 residues. Trimming shortened V by 0 bases and J by 1 base, and 17 bases separated the two germline ends.